A single sample is the source of the 20 T cell receptor beta chains below, sequenced in a study of cytomegalovirus exposure and HLA in healthy donors. With 60 Vbeta and 13 Jbeta primers, the PCR was carried out. TCRdb's copy holds only in-frame clones and misses some; the assay was immunoSEQ multiplex PCR. The table has some 120,000 clones, 15% to 20% seen once. Input material: PBMCs. The receptors derive from a female donor in good health and CMV-seropositive.

This clone was observed a handful of times. The V gene is TRBV28, the J gene TRBJ2-1, with a weak D call TRBD2 (5 bases). Deletions cut 6 bases from V and 10 bases from J, with 13 bases between. The CDR3 runs 12 residues. In germline, CDR1 is MDHEN, CDR2 SYDVKM. CDR3 sequence: CASRTRLREQFF. CDR3 in DNA: TGTGCCAGCAGAACTAGGCTCCGAGAGCAGTTCTTC.

This chain uses TRBV11-2 with TRBJ2-7; D not resolved. There are 13 residues in the CDR3. The ends were cut back, 1 base at V and 2 bases at J, with 6 bases in the middle. Germline CDR1 is SGHAT and CDR2 is FQNNGV. CDR3 region: CASSLGQPYEQYF. The CDR3 nucleotides read TGTGCCAGCAGCTTAGGGCAACCCTACGAGCAGTACTTC.

The chain combines TRBV7-2 with TRBJ2-1; a weak D match, TRBD1 (6 bases). V was trimmed by 3 bases and J by 7 bases, leaving 10 bases between them. The V gene's germline CDR1 is SGHTA and CDR2 FQGNSA. This CDR3 contains 13 residues. The CDR3 loop reads CASSFGQMNEQFF. Here the CDR3 DNA reads TGTGCCAGCAGCTTCGGACAGATGAATGAGCAGTTCTTC.

A few counts support this clone. Here the CDR3 reads CASSQDWTGTGTNYGYTF. The CDR3 DNA sequence: TGCGCCAGCAGCCAAGATTGGACCGGGACAGGGACTAACTATGGCTACACCTTC. The chain links TRBV4-3 to TRBJ1-2; TRBD1 matches 9 bases. From germline, CDR1 is LGHNA and CDR2 YSLEER. This CDR3 contains 18 residues. V lost 0 bases, J lost 0 bases, and 8 bases stayed unmatched.

This rearrangement joins TRBV30 to TRBJ1-1; D not certain. The V gene's germline CDR1 is GTSNPN and CDR2 SVGIG (reference sequence). CDR3 length: 13 amino acids. V was trimmed by 0 bases and J by 3 bases, leaving 8 bases between them. CDR3 residues: CAWSVMADTEAFF. CDR3 nucleotide sequence: TGTGCCTGGAGTGTAATGGCTGACACTGAAGCTTTCTTT.

The chain has TRBV4-3 and TRBJ1-5; possible D gene TRBD1, 6 bases. CDR1 and CDR2 from the germline V gene are LGHNA and YSLEER. The V end was cut by 3 bases, the J end by 5 bases, with 14 bases between. The CDR3 sequence is 15 residues long. CDR3 residues: CASSHRGGGDQPQHF. The CDR3 DNA reads TGCGCCAGCAGCCACAGGGGTGGAGGCGATCAGCCCCAGCATTTT.

This clone turned up a few times. The chain combines TRBV18 with TRBJ1-1, with 10 bases fitting TRBD1. The CDR3 is 16 residues long. CDR1 KGHSH and CDR2 LQKENI come from the germline V gene. V lost 1 base, J lost 1 base, and 3 bases stayed unmatched. CDR3 region: CASSPQGQGTNTEAFF. CDR3 coding DNA: TGTGCCAGCTCACCACAGGGACAGGGGACGAACACTGAAGCTTTCTTT.

V gene TRBV6-1 combines with J gene TRBJ1-2, with D possibly being TRBD1 (6 bases). CDR3 length equals 15 residues. Trimming removed 8 bases at V and 1 base at J, with 17 bases between. Looked up from germline, CDR1 is MNHNS and CDR2 is SASEGT. This CDR3 reads CASRVGATVNYGYTF. The CDR3 DNA follows: TGTGCCAGCCGAGTGGGGGCCACCGTTAACTATGGCTACACCTTC.

CDR3 sequence: CASSYGATGPYEQYF. CDR3 coding DNA: TGTGCCAGCAGTTACGGGGCGACAGGCCCCTACGAGCAGTACTTC. J is TRBJ2-7 and V is TRBV6-5; D may be TRBD1 (6 bases). The V end lost 2 bases, the J end lost 2 bases, and 13 bases lay between the germline ends. The CDR3 covers 15 residues. Per the germline V gene, CDR1 is MNHEY and CDR2 is SVGAGI.

In this sample, this clone turned up a few times. The chain links TRBV5-6 to TRBJ2-7; D perhaps matches TRBD1 (5 bases). Trimming stripped 1 base from V and 4 bases from J, with 18 bases between. Looked up from germline, CDR1 is SGHDT and CDR2 is YYEEEE. This CDR3 spans 16 amino acids. Here the CDR3 DNA reads TGTGCCAGCAGCTTGTTCGGACAAGGCCCGACTTACGAGCAGTACTTC. This sequence encodes CASSLFGQGPTYEQYF.

The V gene is TRBV5-1, the J gene TRBJ1-1; no reliable D call. Germline V CDR1 and CDR2: SGHRS, YFSETQ. V lost 0 bases and J 3 bases, leaving 6 bases between the germline ends. The CDR3 is made up of 13 amino acids. CDR3 in amino acids: CASSLGQDTEAFF. The CDR3 bases are TGCGCCAGCAGCTTGGGACAAGACACTGAAGCTTTCTTT.

This clone turned up a few times. The chain has TRBV29-1 and TRBJ2-1; 10 bases line up with TRBD2. CDR3 length equals 13 residues. Germline-derived CDR1 and CDR2 are SQVTM and ANQGSEA. V was pared by 7 bases and J by 8 bases, with 8 bases of the junction left unmatched. CDR3 in DNA: TGCAGCGCTAGCGGGGGTAAACGCGATGAGCAGTTCTTC. Encoded protein: CSASGGKRDEQFF.

This clone was found a few times. This chain uses TRBV27 with TRBJ1-6; 9 nucleotides align to TRBD1. V was clipped by 5 bases and J by 6 bases; unmatched bases: 11. The CDR3 spans 17 residues. Germline V gene lookup returns CDR1 MNHEY and CDR2 SMNVEV (reference sequence). This chain's CDR3 is CASSLWGTGQGNSPLHF. The CDR3 DNA sequence: TGTGCCAGCAGTCTCTGGGGGACAGGGCAGGGTAATTCACCCCTCCACTTT.

The J gene is TRBJ1-1, the V gene TRBV4-2, with 8 bases that match TRBD1. CDR1 is LGHNA, CDR2 YNFKEQ, per germline. The CDR3 is 20 amino acids. V was clipped by 0 bases and J by 3 bases; unmatched bases: 18. The CDR3 here is CASSQDVVFRTGILDTEAFF. For the CDR3, the DNA is TGTGCCAGCAGCCAAGATGTCGTCTTCCGGACAGGGATTTTGGACACTGAAGCTTTCTTT.

This chain links TRBV4-2 with TRBJ2-3, with TRBD2 matching over 15 bases. Trimming at V came to 1 base and at J to 1 base, leaving 6 bases not matched to a gene. This CDR3 is 19 amino acids long. Germline V gives CDR1 LGHNA, CDR2 YNFKEQ. CDR3 amino acids: CASSQGGLAGGRGTDTQYF. The CDR3 DNA is TGTGCCAGCAGCCAAGGGGGACTAGCGGGAGGTAGGGGCACAGATACGCAGTATTTT.

The chain uses TRBV28 and TRBJ2-3; 8 positions match TRBD1. From germline, CDR1 is MDHEN and CDR2 SYDVKM. With 7 bases clipped from V and 3 bases from J, the junction kept 3 bases outside the gene matches. The CDR3 runs 13 residues. CDR3 protein: CASTRTGTDTQYF. Written as DNA, the CDR3 is TGTGCCAGCACTAGGACAGGGACAGATACGCAGTATTTT.

Only a few counts were recorded for this clone. The chain uses TRBV19 and TRBJ2-7, with D unresolved. CDR1 LNHDA and CDR2 SQIVND come from the germline V gene (reference sequence). CDR3 size: 11 residues. The CDR3 nucleotides read TGTGGATATAACAGTCCCCGCGAGCAGTACTTC. Translation: CGYNSPREQYF.

The V and J genes are TRBV4-2 and TRBJ1-5; tentative D call: TRBD1 (5 bases). The length of the CDR3 is 16 residues. Germline V gene data show CDR1 as LGHNA and CDR2 as YNFKEQ. Deletions cut 0 bases from V and 6 bases from J, with 15 bases between. The CDR3 nucleotides are TGTGCCAGCAGCCAAGAAGGGAGGGGAACTAGTCAGCCCCAGCATTTT. This codes for CASSQEGRGTSQPQHF.

There are a few counts of this clone. The CDR3 protein is CASSTQGGGAEAFF. The DNA of the CDR3 is TGCGCCAGCAGCACCCAAGGGGGGGGTGCTGAAGCTTTCTTT. The rearrangement links TRBV5-1 to TRBJ1-1; maybe TRBD1 (6 bases). The CDR3 spans 14 residues. V was pared by 4 bases and J by 6 bases, with 16 bases between. In germline, CDR1 is SGHRS, CDR2 YFSETQ.

V gene TRBV7-2 combines with J gene TRBJ1-1, with 7 bases lining up with TRBD1. Germline V lookup: CDR1 SGHTA, CDR2 FQGNSA. The CDR3 loop spans 15 amino acids. J gave up 4 bases and V 4 bases, and 9 bases lay outside the gene matches. The CDR3 sequence is CASSSQGGAATEAFF. DNA for the CDR3: TGTGCCAGCAGCTCTCAGGGGGGCGCGGCCACTGAAGCTTTCTTT.